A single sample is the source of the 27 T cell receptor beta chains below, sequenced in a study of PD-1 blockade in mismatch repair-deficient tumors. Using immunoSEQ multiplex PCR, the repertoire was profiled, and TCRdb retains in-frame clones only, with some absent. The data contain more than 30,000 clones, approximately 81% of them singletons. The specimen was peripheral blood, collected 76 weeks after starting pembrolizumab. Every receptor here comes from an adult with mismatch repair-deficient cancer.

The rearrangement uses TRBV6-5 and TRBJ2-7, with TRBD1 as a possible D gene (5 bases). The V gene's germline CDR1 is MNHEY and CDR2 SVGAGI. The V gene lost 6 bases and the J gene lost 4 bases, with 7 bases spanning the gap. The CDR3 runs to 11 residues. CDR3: CASRGAYEQYF. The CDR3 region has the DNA TGTGCCAGCAGAGGGGCGTACGAGCAGTACTTC.

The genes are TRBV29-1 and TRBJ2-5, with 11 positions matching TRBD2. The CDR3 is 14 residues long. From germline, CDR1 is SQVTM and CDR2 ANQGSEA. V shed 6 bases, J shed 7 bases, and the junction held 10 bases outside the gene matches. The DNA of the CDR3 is TGCAGCGTCCCACTAGCGGGAGTGTCCGGGACCCAGTACTTC. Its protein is CSVPLAGVSGTQYF.

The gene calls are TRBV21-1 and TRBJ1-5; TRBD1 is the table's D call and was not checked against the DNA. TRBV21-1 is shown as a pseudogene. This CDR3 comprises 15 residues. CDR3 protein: CASSKAGTGNQPQHF. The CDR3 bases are TGTGCCAGCAGCAAAGCAGGGACAGGTAATCAGCCCCAGCATTTT.

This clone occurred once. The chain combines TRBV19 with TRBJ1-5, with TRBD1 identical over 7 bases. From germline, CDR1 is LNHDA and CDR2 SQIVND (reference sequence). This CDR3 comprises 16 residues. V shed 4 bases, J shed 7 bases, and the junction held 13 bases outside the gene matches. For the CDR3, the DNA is TGTGCCAGTAGTACCAGACAGGGTACAAATGGACAGCCCCAGCATTTT. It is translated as CASSTRQGTNGQPQHF.

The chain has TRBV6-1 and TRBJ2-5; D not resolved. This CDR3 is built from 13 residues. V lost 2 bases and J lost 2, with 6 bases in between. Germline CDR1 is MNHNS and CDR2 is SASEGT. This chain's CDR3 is CASSEHIQETQYF. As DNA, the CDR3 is TGTGCCAGCAGTGAACACATACAAGAGACCCAGTACTTC.

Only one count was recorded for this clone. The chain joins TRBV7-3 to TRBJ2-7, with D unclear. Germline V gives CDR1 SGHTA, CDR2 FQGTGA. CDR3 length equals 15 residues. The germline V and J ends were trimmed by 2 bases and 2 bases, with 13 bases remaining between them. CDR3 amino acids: CASSLPELFAYEQYF. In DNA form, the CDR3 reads TGTGCCAGCAGCTTACCGGAACTTTTTGCCTACGAGCAGTACTTC.

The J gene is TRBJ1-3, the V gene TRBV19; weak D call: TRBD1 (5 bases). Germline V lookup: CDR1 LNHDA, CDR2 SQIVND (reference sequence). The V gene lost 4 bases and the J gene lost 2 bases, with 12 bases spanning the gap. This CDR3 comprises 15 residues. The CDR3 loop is CASSRLDMAGNTIYF. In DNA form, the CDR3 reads TGTGCCAGTAGTAGGTTGGACATGGCTGGAAACACCATATATTTT.

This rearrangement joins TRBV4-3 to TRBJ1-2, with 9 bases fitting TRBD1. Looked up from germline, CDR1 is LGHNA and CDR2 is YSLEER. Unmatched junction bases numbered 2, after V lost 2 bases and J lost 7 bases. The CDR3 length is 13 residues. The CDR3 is CASSQLTGGGYTF. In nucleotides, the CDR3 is TGCGCCAGCAGCCAATTGACAGGGGGTGGCTACACCTTC.

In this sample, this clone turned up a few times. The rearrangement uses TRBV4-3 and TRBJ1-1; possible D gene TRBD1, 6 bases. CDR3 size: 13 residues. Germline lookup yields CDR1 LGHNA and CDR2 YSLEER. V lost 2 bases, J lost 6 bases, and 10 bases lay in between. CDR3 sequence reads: CASSQTGNSEAFF. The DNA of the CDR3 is TGCGCCAGCAGCCAAACAGGGAATTCTGAAGCTTTCTTT.

DNA for the CDR3: TGTGCCAGCAGCGGAACGTACCAAGAGACCCAGTACTTC. As protein: CASSGTYQETQYF. The chain joins TRBV11-3 to TRBJ2-5; no reliable D call. The CDR3 extends over 13 amino acids. V lost 5 bases, J lost 0 bases, and 7 bases lay in between. Per germline, CDR1 SGHNT and CDR2 YENEEA.

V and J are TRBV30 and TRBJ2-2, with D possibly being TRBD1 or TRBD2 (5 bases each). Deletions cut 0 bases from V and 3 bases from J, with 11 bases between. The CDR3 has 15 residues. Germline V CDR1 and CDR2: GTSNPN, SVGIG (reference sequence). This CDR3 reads CAWSVGPRDTGELFF. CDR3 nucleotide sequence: TGTGCCTGGAGTGTGGGACCGAGGGACACCGGGGAGCTGTTTTTT.

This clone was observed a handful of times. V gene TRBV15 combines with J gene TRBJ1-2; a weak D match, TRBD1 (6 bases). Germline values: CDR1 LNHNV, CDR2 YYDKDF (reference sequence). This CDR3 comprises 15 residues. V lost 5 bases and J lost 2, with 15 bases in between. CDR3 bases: TGTGCCACCAGCCGCCGGGGGGCGGGGAACTATGGCTACACCTTC. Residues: CATSRRGAGNYGYTF.

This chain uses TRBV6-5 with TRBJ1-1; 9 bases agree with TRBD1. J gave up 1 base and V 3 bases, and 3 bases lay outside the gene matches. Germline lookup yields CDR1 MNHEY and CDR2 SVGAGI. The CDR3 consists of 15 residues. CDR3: CASSYRGQGNTEAFF. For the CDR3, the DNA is TGTGCCAGCAGTTATAGGGGACAGGGGAACACTGAAGCTTTCTTT.

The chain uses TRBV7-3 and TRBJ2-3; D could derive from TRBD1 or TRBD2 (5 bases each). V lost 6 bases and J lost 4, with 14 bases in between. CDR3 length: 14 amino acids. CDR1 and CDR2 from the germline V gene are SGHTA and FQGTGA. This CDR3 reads CASSTVGGADTQYF. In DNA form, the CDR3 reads TGTGCCAGCAGTACGGTTGGGGGAGCAGATACGCAGTATTTT.

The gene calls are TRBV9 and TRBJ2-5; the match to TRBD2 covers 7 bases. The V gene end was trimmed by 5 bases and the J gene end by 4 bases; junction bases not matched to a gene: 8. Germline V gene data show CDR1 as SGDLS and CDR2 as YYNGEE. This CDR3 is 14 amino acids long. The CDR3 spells CASSASGGLETQYF. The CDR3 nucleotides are TGTGCCAGCAGTGCTAGCGGAGGCCTAGAGACCCAGTACTTC.

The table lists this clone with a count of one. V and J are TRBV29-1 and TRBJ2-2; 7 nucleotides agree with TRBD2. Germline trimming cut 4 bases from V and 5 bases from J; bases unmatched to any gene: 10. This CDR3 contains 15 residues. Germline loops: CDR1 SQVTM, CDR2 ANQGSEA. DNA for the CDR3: TGCAGCGTTGTGCCCCGCGGGAGAGGAACCGGGGAGCTGTTTTTT. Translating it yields CSVVPRGRGTGELFF.

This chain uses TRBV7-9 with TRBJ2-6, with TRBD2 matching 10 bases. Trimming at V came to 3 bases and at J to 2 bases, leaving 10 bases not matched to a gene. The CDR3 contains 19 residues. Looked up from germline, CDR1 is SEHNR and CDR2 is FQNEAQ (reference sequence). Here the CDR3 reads CASSFRASGSITGANVLTF. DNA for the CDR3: TGTGCCAGCAGCTTTAGGGCTAGCGGGAGTATCACTGGGGCCAACGTCCTGACTTTC.

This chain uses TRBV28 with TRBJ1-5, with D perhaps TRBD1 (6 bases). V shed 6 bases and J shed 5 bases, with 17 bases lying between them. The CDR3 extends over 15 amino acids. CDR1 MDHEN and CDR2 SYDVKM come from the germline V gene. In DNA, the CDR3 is TGTGCCAGCAGCCCCTGGCAGGGGCAGGATCAGCCCCAGCATTTT. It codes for CASSPWQGQDQPQHF.

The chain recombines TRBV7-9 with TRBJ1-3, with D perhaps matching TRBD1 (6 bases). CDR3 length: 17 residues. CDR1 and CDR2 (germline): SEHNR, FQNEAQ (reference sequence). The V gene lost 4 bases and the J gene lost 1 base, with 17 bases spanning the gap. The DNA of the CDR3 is TGTGCCAGCAGCTCCTCGGTTCACAGGGCGTCTGGAAACACCATATATTTT. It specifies CASSSSVHRASGNTIYF.

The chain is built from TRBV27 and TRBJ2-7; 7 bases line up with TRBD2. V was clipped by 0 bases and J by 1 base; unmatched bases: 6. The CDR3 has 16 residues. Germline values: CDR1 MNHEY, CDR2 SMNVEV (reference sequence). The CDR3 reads CASSLSGGFRSYEQYF. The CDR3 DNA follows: TGTGCCAGCAGTTTATCGGGAGGGTTTAGGTCCTACGAGCAGTACTTC.

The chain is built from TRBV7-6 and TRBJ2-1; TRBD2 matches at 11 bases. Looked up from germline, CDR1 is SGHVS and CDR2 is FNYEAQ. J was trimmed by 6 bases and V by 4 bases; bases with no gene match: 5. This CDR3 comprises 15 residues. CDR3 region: CASSSLAGGSNEQFF. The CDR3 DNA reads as TGTGCCAGCAGCTCCCTAGCGGGAGGAAGCAATGAGCAGTTCTTC.

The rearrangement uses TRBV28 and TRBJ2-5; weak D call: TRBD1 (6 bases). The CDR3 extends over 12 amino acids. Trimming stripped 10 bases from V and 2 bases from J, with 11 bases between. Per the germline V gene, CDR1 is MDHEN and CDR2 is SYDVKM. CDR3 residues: CATLDRQETQYF. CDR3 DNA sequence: TGTGCCACCTTAGACAGGCAAGAGACCCAGTACTTC.

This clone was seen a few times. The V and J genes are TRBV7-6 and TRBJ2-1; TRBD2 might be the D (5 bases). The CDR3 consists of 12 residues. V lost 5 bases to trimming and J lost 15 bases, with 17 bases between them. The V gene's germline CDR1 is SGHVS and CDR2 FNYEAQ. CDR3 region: CASSPDRGGLFF. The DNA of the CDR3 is TGTGCCAGCAGCCCCGACCGCGGCGGACTGTTCTTC.

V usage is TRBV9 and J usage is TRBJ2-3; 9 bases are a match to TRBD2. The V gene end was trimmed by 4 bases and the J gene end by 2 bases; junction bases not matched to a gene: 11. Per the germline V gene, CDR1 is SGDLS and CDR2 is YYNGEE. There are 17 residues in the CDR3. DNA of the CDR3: TGTGCCAGCAGCACCGATGGGACTAGCCCGACCACAGATACGCAGTATTTT. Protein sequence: CASSTDGTSPTTDTQYF.

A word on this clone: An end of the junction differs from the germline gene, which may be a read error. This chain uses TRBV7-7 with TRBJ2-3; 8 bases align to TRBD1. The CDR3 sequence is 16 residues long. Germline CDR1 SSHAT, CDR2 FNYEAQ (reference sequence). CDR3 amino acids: CASSLALGTGVDTQYF. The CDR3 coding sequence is TGTGCTAGCAGCTTAGCCCTCGGGACAGGCGTGGATACGCAGTATTTT.

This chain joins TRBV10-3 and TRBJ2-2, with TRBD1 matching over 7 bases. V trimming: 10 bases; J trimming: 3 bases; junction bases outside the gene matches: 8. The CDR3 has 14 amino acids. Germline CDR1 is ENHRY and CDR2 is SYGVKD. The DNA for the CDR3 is TGTGCCACCTCCGAGGGGGCGGACACCGGGGAGCTGTTTTTT. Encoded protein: CATSEGADTGELFF.

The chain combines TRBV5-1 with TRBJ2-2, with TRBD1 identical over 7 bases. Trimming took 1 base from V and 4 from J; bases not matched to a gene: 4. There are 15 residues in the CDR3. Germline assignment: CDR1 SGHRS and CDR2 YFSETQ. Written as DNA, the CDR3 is TGCGCCAGCAGCTTGTACAGGGGTGCCACCGGGGAGCTGTTTTTT. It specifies CASSLYRGATGELFF.